The 32 T cell receptor beta chains presented below share a single source sample, sequenced in a study of blood T cell repertoires in COVID-19. Sequencing was performed with immunoSEQ multiplex PCR; in TCRdb, only in-frame clones are kept and a portion is missing. In the table there are over 95,000 clones, approximately 90% of which are singletons. The material sequenced was peripheral blood. These receptors originate from a human donor with acute or convalescent COVID-19. The donor label of this sample is uncertain.

V gene TRBV5-1 combines with J gene TRBJ2-3, with 10 bases fitting TRBD1. The junction had 5 bases not matched to a gene; V was cut back by 4 bases and J by 3 bases. The CDR3 consists of 15 residues. In germline, CDR1 is SGHRS, CDR2 YFSETQ. CDR3 loop: CASSLRDRGTDTQYF. The CDR3 nucleotides are TGCGCCAGCAGCCTCCGGGACAGGGGAACAGATACGCAGTATTTT.

The genes are TRBV28 and TRBJ2-7; 10 nucleotides align to TRBD2. V was clipped by 5 bases and J by 3 bases; unmatched bases: 10. CDR1 is MDHEN and CDR2 is SYDVKM in the germline V gene. There are 16 residues in the CDR3. The CDR3 DNA reads as TGTGCCAGCAGTCCTCCCCCCGGACTAGCGGTCTACGAGCAGTACTTC. Its translation is CASSPPPGLAVYEQYF.

The rearrangement links TRBV28 to TRBJ1-6; no definite D call. The ends were cut back, 2 bases at V and 4 bases at J, with 6 bases in the middle. The CDR3 sequence is 14 residues long. Per the germline V gene, CDR1 is MDHEN and CDR2 is SYDVKM. The CDR3 DNA follows: TGTGCCAGCAGTTTAGAGGCGTATAATTCACCCCTCCACTTT. This translates into CASSLEAYNSPLHF.

The table lists this clone with a count of one. The chain recombines TRBV4-3 with TRBJ2-1; no clear D. The CDR3 covers 14 residues. CDR1 LGHNA and CDR2 YSLEER come from the germline V gene. V lost 4 bases, J lost 6 bases, and 13 bases lay in between. This CDR3 is CASSRNGDCNEQFF. CDR3 sequence (DNA): TGCGCCAGCAGCCGAAACGGTGACTGCAATGAGCAGTTCTTC.

The chain recombines TRBV28 with TRBJ1-3; TRBD1 might be the D (6 bases). Per the germline V gene, CDR1 is MDHEN and CDR2 is SYDVKM. Trimming left V 7 bases short and J 0 bases short, with 25 bases between. The CDR3 runs 19 residues. The CDR3 protein is CASTTSGTYTSSSGNTIYF. In nucleotides, the CDR3 is TGTGCCAGCACTACTTCCGGGACATATACCTCCAGCTCTGGAAACACCATATATTTT.

A single count supports this clone. The chain recombines TRBV2 with TRBJ1-1; 12 nucleotides line up with TRBD1. The CDR3 loop spans 16 amino acids. Trimming took 6 bases from V and 0 from J; bases not matched to a gene: 5. Germline loops: CDR1 SNHLY, CDR2 FYNNEI. The CDR3 here is CASRGDRGQVNTEAFF. The DNA for the CDR3 is TGTGCCAGCAGGGGGGACAGGGGGCAGGTGAACACTGAAGCTTTCTTT.

The chain recombines TRBV11-2 with TRBJ1-4; no firm D call. V lost 1 base and J lost 12, with 6 bases in between. Germline V gene data show CDR1 as SGHAT and CDR2 as FQNNGV. The CDR3 is made up of 11 amino acids. The CDR3 DNA is TGTGCCAGCAGCTTAGGAGGGCAACTGTTTTTT. Its protein is CASSLGGQLFF.

V gene TRBV3-1 (or the pseudogene TRBV3-2) combines with J gene TRBJ2-3; possible D gene TRBD1, 6 bases. The CDR3 totals 13 residues. V was clipped by 0 bases and J by 5 bases, with 6 bases between them. Germline lookup yields CDR1 LGHDT and CDR2 YNNKEL (reference sequence). Here the CDR3 reads CASSQETGDTQYF. The CDR3 DNA is TGTGCCAGCAGCCAAGAGACAGGAGATACGCAGTATTTT.

The DNA of the CDR3 is TGTGCCAGCAGCTCTAGGCCGCAGGATACGCAGTATTTT. Its protein product is CASSSRPQDTQYF. The rearrangement uses TRBV7-2 and TRBJ2-3; D unclear. The germline V and J ends were trimmed by 4 bases and 6 bases, with 11 bases remaining between them. There are 13 residues in the CDR3. Germline assignment: CDR1 SGHTA and CDR2 FQGNSA.

This clone was counted once. At one end the junction does not follow the germline gene, possibly because of a read error. The chain joins TRBV6-5 to TRBJ2-2; D unresolved. The CDR3 sequence is 13 residues long. Germline V CDR1 and CDR2: MNHEY, SVGAGI. The CDR3 loop is CASSYVAPLELFF. The CDR3 DNA reads as TGTGCCAGCAGTTACGTCGCTCCTCTGGAGTTGTTTTTT.

CDR3 nucleotides: TGTGCCAGCAGCTCGATCAGCGGGAGGGTGACCCAGTACTTC. It encodes CASSSISGRVTQYF. The chain is built from TRBV11-2 and TRBJ2-5, with 10 bases fitting TRBD2. The CDR3 sequence is 14 residues long. Germline loops: CDR1 SGHAT, CDR2 FQNNGV. V shed 4 bases, J shed 7 bases, and the junction held 6 bases outside the gene matches.

This rearrangement joins TRBV5-1 to TRBJ2-7; TRBD2 aligns across 8 bases. The CDR3 sequence is 15 residues long. The V gene end was trimmed by 4 bases and the J gene end by 0 bases; junction bases not matched to a gene: 6. Germline V gene sequence: CDR1 SGHRS, CDR2 YFSETQ. The CDR3 spells CASSVSTSASYEQYF. The CDR3 DNA follows: TGCGCCAGCAGCGTCTCGACTAGCGCCTCCTACGAGCAGTACTTC.

The chain uses TRBV6-5 and TRBJ2-4; 8 positions agree with TRBD2. V lost 0 bases, J lost 0 bases, and 1 base stayed unmatched. The CDR3 loop spans 16 amino acids. Per germline, CDR1 MNHEY and CDR2 SVGAGI. CDR3 sequence (DNA): TGTGCCAGCAGTTACTCCGGGGGGGTAGCCAAAAACATTCAGTACTTC. It yields the protein CASSYSGGVAKNIQYF.

The rearrangement joins TRBV7-8 to TRBJ1-5; D gene ambiguous. Germline V gene lookup returns CDR1 SGHVS and CDR2 FQNEAQ. CDR3 size: 15 residues. Between the trimmed V and J ends, which lost 3 bases and 2 bases, there was a span of 11 bases. The CDR3 sequence: CASSFVAGGNQPQHF. The CDR3 DNA is TGTGCCAGCAGCTTCGTCGCAGGCGGCAATCAGCCCCAGCATTTT.

The rearrangement joins TRBV7-9 to TRBJ2-7; D possibly corresponds to TRBD2 (5 bases). V lost 4 bases and J 6 bases, leaving 13 bases between the germline ends. This CDR3 comprises 13 residues. The germline V gene has CDR1 SEHNR and CDR2 FQNEAQ (reference sequence). CDR3 sequence: CASSSSLVTEQYF. CDR3 bases: TGTGCCAGCAGCTCATCACTAGTCACCGAGCAGTACTTC.

This chain joins TRBV29-1 and TRBJ2-2; no reliable D call. This CDR3 comprises 13 residues. V lost 7 bases, J lost 2 bases, and 11 bases lay in between. The germline CDR1 and CDR2 sequences are SQVTM and ANQGSEA. The CDR3 loop reads CSAFEANTGELFF. The DNA of the CDR3 is TGCAGCGCGTTCGAAGCTAACACCGGGGAGCTGTTTTTT.

The chain links TRBV11-2 to TRBJ2-7; 9 bases line up with TRBD2. With V trimmed by 3 bases and J by 0 bases, 3 bases remained unmatched. The germline gives CDR1 SGHAT, CDR2 FQNNGV. This CDR3 region has 15 residues. In DNA form, the CDR3 reads TGTGCCAGCAGCTTCGGCGGGAGGGCCTCCTACGAGCAGTACTTC. Protein product: CASSFGGRASYEQYF.

CDR3 in amino acids: CASSLRVAGGYNEQFF. The DNA for the CDR3 is TGCGCCAGCAGCCTAAGGGTGGCGGGGGGCTACAATGAGCAGTTCTTC. The rearrangement links TRBV4-1 to TRBJ2-1; 8 nucleotides line up with TRBD2. With 4 bases clipped from V and 3 bases from J, the junction kept 8 bases outside the gene matches. There are 16 residues in the CDR3. Germline CDR1 and CDR2: MGHRA and YSYEKL.

This clone was detected only once. V is TRBV5-4 and J is TRBJ2-7; 10 bases are shared with TRBD1. V shed 4 bases, J shed 0 bases, and the junction held 4 bases outside the gene matches. CDR3 size: 15 residues. Germline V gene lookup returns CDR1 SGHNT and CDR2 YYREEE (reference sequence). CDR3 sequence: CASSPGQGSSYEQYF. The CDR3, as DNA: TGTGCCAGCAGCCCGGGACAGGGGAGCTCCTACGAGCAGTACTTC. The full variable domain, in which reference TRBV5-4 and TRBJ2-7 provide the parts outside the CDR3, is ETGVTQSPTHLIKTRGQQVTLRCSSQSGHNTVSWYQQALGQGPQFIFQYYREEENGRGNFPPRFSGLQFPNYSSELNVNALELDDSALYLCASSPGQGSSYEQYFGPGTRLTVT.

The V gene is TRBV29-1, the J gene TRBJ2-3; 9 nucleotides line up with TRBD2. The CDR3 is 16 amino acids. CDR1 and CDR2 from the germline V gene are SQVTM and ANQGSEA. V shed 6 bases, J shed 2 bases, and the junction held 12 bases outside the gene matches. CDR3 sequence reads: CSVVLFLAGFTDTQYF. In DNA, the CDR3 is TGCAGCGTGGTTTTGTTTCTAGCGGGATTCACAGATACGCAGTATTTT.

The V gene is TRBV30, the J gene TRBJ2-7; weak D call: TRBD1 (5 bases). Germline-derived CDR1 and CDR2 are GTSNPN and SVGIG (reference sequence). Trimming removed 2 bases at V and 6 bases at J, with 14 bases between. There are 13 residues in the CDR3. In nucleotides, the CDR3 is TGTGCCTGGAGTTATCAGGGATTGAGCGAGCAGTACTTC. This encodes CAWSYQGLSEQYF.

This chain links TRBV25-1 with TRBJ1-1; a weak D match, TRBD1 (6 bases). Germline V gene data show CDR1 as MGHDK and CDR2 as SYGVNS. The CDR3 covers 14 residues. V shed 3 bases and J shed 1 base, with 9 bases lying between them. The CDR3 loop reads CASSDSDRNTEAFF. CDR3 DNA sequence: TGTGCCAGCAGTGACTCGGACAGGAACACTGAAGCTTTCTTT. Combining the CDR3 with reference TRBV25-1 and TRBJ1-1 gives the whole variable domain EADIYQTPRYLVIGTGKKITLECSQTMGHDKMYWYQQDPGMELHLIHYSYGVNSTEKGDLSSESTVSRIRTEHFPLTLESARPSHTSQYLCASSDSDRNTEAFFGQGTRLTVV.

J is TRBJ2-3 and V is TRBV7-9; D gene ambiguous. V lost 5 bases, J lost 2 bases, and 20 bases lay in between. Germline lookup yields CDR1 SEHNR and CDR2 FQNEAQ (reference sequence). This CDR3 is 17 amino acids long. The CDR3 is CASSPPISTLITDTQYF. The CDR3 coding sequence is TGTGCCAGCAGCCCTCCTATCTCTACGTTGATCACAGATACGCAGTATTTT.

V and J are TRBV9 and TRBJ2-2, with 11 bases lining up with TRBD2. This CDR3 is 15 amino acids long. Germline V lookup: CDR1 SGDLS, CDR2 YYNGEE. The V and J ends lost 7 bases and 4 bases, in that order; junction bases with no gene match: 6. The CDR3 is CASGEGLAVTGELFF. CDR3 bases: TGTGCCAGCGGGGAGGGACTAGCGGTCACCGGGGAGCTGTTTTTT.

This clone has a handful of counts. The V call is TRBV7-2, the J call TRBJ2-2; D ambiguous. The CDR3 consists of 14 residues. The ends were cut back, 1 base at V and 5 bases at J, with 8 bases in the middle. Germline CDR1 reads SGHTA; CDR2 reads FQGNSA. The CDR3 spells CASSLGQQTGELFF. CDR3 nucleotides: TGTGCCAGCAGCTTAGGACAACAAACCGGGGAGCTGTTTTTT. The whole variable domain, filled in from reference TRBV7-2 and TRBJ2-2, reads GAGVSQSPSNKVTEKGKDVELRCDPISGHTALYWYRQSLGQGLEFLIYFQGNSAPDKSGLPSDRFSAERTGGSVSTLTIQRTQQEDSAVYLCASSLGQQTGELFFGEGSRLTVL.

V and J are TRBV5-4 and TRBJ1-1; 7 nucleotides line up with TRBD1. This CDR3 comprises 13 residues. Per the germline V gene, CDR1 is SGHNT and CDR2 is YYREEE (reference sequence). Trimming removed 4 bases from V and 7 bases from J; junction bases left unmatched: 7. CDR3 amino acids: CASSKTGSDEAFF. Written as DNA, the CDR3 is TGTGCCAGCAGCAAGACAGGGAGTGATGAAGCTTTCTTT.

The rearrangement links TRBV5-1 to TRBJ2-5, with 9 bases fitting TRBD2. The CDR3 loop spans 16 amino acids. V dropped 7 bases and J dropped 2; count of bases not matched to a gene: 12. Germline V gene data show CDR1 as SGHRS and CDR2 as YFSETQ. The CDR3 is CASLSPAGGLQETQYF. DNA for the CDR3: TGCGCCAGCTTATCCCCAGCGGGAGGATTACAAGAGACCCAGTACTTC.

The chain uses TRBV7-2 and TRBJ1-3; 8 bases are shared with TRBD1. V was clipped by 4 bases and J by 0 bases; unmatched bases: 5. CDR3 size: 16 residues. Germline V gives CDR1 SGHTA, CDR2 FQGNSA. The CDR3 is CASSSTGVFSGNTIYF. The CDR3 DNA reads TGTGCCAGCAGCTCGACAGGGGTATTCTCTGGAAACACCATATATTTT.

The rearrangement uses TRBV4-1 and TRBJ1-2; TRBD1 might be the D (6 bases). The V gene's germline CDR1 is MGHRA and CDR2 YSYEKL. The CDR3 runs 18 residues. Trimming removed 0 bases at V and 4 bases at J, with 21 bases between. CDR3 sequence (DNA): TGCGCCAGCAGCCAAGATGCGACAGGAGAAAGCCTTTTCTATGGCTACACCTTC. This codes for CASSQDATGESLFYGYTF.

The chain links TRBV27 to TRBJ2-7; 10 bases fit TRBD1. The trim removed 5 bases at V and 7 bases at J, leaving 11 bases unmatched. Germline CDR1 is MNHEY and CDR2 is SMNVEV (reference sequence). There are 15 residues in the CDR3. The CDR3 is CASSTIGTGVGEQYF. The CDR3 nucleotides read TGTGCCAGCAGTACGATCGGGACAGGGGTGGGGGAGCAGTACTTC.

The CDR3 bases are TGTGCCAGCAGTTACCGGACTAGCAGAGAAGAGACCCAGTACTTC. Amino acid sequence: CASSYRTSREETQYF. The gene calls are TRBV6-6 and TRBJ2-5; TRBD2 matches 8 bases. CDR1 and CDR2 (germline): MNHNY, SVGAGI (reference sequence). There are 15 residues in the CDR3. V dropped 2 bases and J dropped 3; count of bases not matched to a gene: 5.

This sequence joins TRBV2 and TRBJ2-1; D remains ambiguous. The CDR3 is 15 amino acids. Germline V gene sequence: CDR1 SNHLY, CDR2 FYNNEI. Trimming shortened V by 3 bases and J by 0 bases, and 9 bases separated the two germline ends. CDR3 DNA: TGTGCCAGCAGTGACTCGAGGAGCTCCTACAATGAGCAGTTCTTC. Protein product: CASSDSRSSYNEQFF. Drawing the rest from reference TRBV2 and TRBJ2-1, the complete variable domain is EPEVTQTPSHQVTQMGQEVILRCVPISNHLYFYWYRQILGQKVEFLVSFYNNEISEKSEIFDDQFSVERPDGSNFTLKIRSTKLEDSAMYFCASSDSRSSYNEQFFGPGTRLTVL.